The rows below give T cell receptor beta chains drawn from one sample of a study of T-cell memory formation after mild COVID-19. One entry per CDR3 protein results from TCRdb running MiXCR on the 5' RACE reads. The sample records about 200,000 distinct CDR3 sequences, more than 8% being singletons. The sequencing sample was made of PBMCs or a T cell subset sorted from them (not recorded which). These receptor sequences come from a man in his late teens or twenties who had mild COVID-19 (a few samples of this study predate the infection). Cell type and time point are not known. Each CDR3 is given with its conserved first and last residue. The D gene is left open where the match is weak. Clone size is shown for a subset of rows, as once, few, many or a class of expanded clone.

clone_size d_call j_call v_call cdr3_nt cdr3_aa
NA TRBD1 TRBJ2-2 TRBV6-6 TGTGCCAGTCGGACAGGGAAGGACACCGGGGAGCTGTTTTTT CASRTGKDTGELFF
few NA TRBJ1-2 TRBV29-1 TGCAGCGTTGAAGATCCGGACAGATGGGTTAACTATGGCTACACCTTC CSVEDPDRWVNYGYTF
many TRBD1 TRBJ2-5 TRBV12-5 TGTGCTAGTGCCGTCGGGACAGGGGGCCAACAAGAGACCCAGTACTTC CASAVGTGGQQETQYF
NA TRBD1 TRBJ2-7 TRBV7-9 TGTGCCAGCAGCTGGGGACAGGGGATGTACGAGCAGTACTTC CASSWGQGMYEQYF
NA TRBD2 TRBJ2-3 TRBV4-3 TGCGCCAGCAGCCAACTAGCGGGGGTCTTAGATACGCAGTATTTT CASSQLAGVLDTQYF
few NA TRBJ2-2 TRBV5-1 TGCGCCAGCAAACCGGGTGCGTCCACCGGGGAGCTGTTTTTT CASKPGASTGELFF
many NA TRBJ2-3 TRBV5-1 TGCGCCAGCAGGAGAGAAAAAGGTGGAGATACGCAGTATTTT CASRREKGGDTQYF
NA NA TRBJ2-3 TRBV20-1 TGCAGTGCTAGAACTAGGCCTAGCACAGATACGCAGTATTTT CSARTRPSTDTQYF
few NA TRBJ2-7 TRBV24-1 TGTGCCACCAGTGATTCCGTCGGGGACGAGCAGTACTTC CATSDSVGDEQYF
NA NA TRBJ1-5 TRBV2 TGTGCCAGCAGGGCTGAGAGCAATCAGCCCCAGCATTTT CASRAESNQPQHF
few NA TRBJ1-1 TRBV12-3/TRBV12-4 TGTGCCAGCAGTCCAGGGGAGGGTACTGAAGCTTTCTTT CASSPGEGTEAFF
few NA TRBJ2-3 TRBV2 TGTGCCAGCAGTGAGCGGCAGGGAGAAGATACGCAGTATTTT CASSERQGEDTQYF
many NA TRBJ1-2 TRBV11-1 TGTGCCAGCAGCTTGAGTGGATCTGGGGGCTACACCTTC CASSLSGSGGYTF
few NA TRBJ1-2 TRBV28 TGTGCCAGCAGTTATTCCCAAGGAGGTCTGGGTGGCTACACCTTC CASSYSQGGLGGYTF
many TRBD2 TRBJ2-3 TRBV5-1 TGCGCCAGCAGCTCTAAACCACCGGGGACTAGCGGCACAGATACGCAGTATTTT CASSSKPPGTSGTDTQYF
NA NA TRBJ1-5 TRBV28 TGTGCCAGCAGTAAAAGCCCTCAGGGAGGGTTTCAGCCCCAGCATTTT CASSKSPQGGFQPQHF
many TRBD1 TRBJ1-1 TRBV5-1 TGCGCCAGCCTAGGGACAGGGAGCAAGGGCACTGAAGCTTTCTTT CASLGTGSKGTEAFF
many NA TRBJ1-6 TRBV9 TGTGCCAGCAGCGTAGCCGGGCAGCGGGGTTCACCCCTCCACTTT CASSVAGQRGSPLHF
few NA TRBJ2-2 TRBV5-4 TGTGCCAGCAGCTTGGGAGGGGGGACGAACACCGGGGAGCTGTTTTTT CASSLGGGTNTGELFF
many NA TRBJ2-7 TRBV18 TGTGCCAGCAGCCCTGGGGGCTACGAGCAGTACTTC CASSPGGYEQYF
NA NA TRBJ1-6 TRBV9 TGTGCCAGCAGCCCCCGGGGCGACTCCTATAATTCACCCCTCCACTTT CASSPRGDSYNSPLHF
many TRBD2 TRBJ2-3 TRBV7-2 TGTGCCAGCAGCTTAGCGACTAGCGGGTATGGAGATACGCAGTATTTT CASSLATSGYGDTQYF
few NA TRBJ2-3 TRBV13 TGTGCCAGCGGTCAGGCGGGGAGGAATACGCAGTATTTT CASGQAGRNTQYF
few NA TRBJ2-1 TRBV19 TGTGCCAGTAGTCCCACTAGCTCCTACAATGAGCAGTTCTTC CASSPTSSYNEQFF
many NA TRBJ1-1 TRBV5-1 TGCGCCAGCAGCGACACAGGCAACACTGAAGCTTTCTTT CASSDTGNTEAFF
few NA TRBJ1-2 TRBV6-6 TGTGCCAGCAGTTACGGGGGTACTGGCTACACCTTC CASSYGGTGYTF
few NA TRBJ1-1 TRBV5-1 TGCGCCAGCACCGGAGGGGGGAACACTGAAGCTTTCTTT CASTGGGNTEAFF
NA NA TRBJ2-7 TRBV28 TGTGCCAGCATTCCGGCAGCCTCCTACGAGCAGTACTTC CASIPAASYEQYF
many TRBD1 TRBJ2-5 TRBV5-1 TGCGCCAGCAGGGGACAGCCGAGCCAAGAGACCCAGTACTTC CASRGQPSQETQYF
many NA TRBJ1-4 TRBV4-3 TGCGCCAGCAGCCAAGATCCATCCAGGGGCCCCCTTGAAAAACTGTTTTTT CASSQDPSRGPLEKLFF
NA NA TRBJ2-3 TRBV10-3 TGTGCCATCAGAGGGTCAGATACGCAGTATTTT CAIRGSDTQYF
few NA TRBJ1-6 TRBV10-3 TGTGCCATCAGTGTGGACAGTAATTCACCCCTCCACTTT CAISVDSNSPLHF
many TRBD2 TRBJ2-3 TRBV7-2 TGTGCCAGCAGCTCCGGACTAGTCACAGATACGCAGTATTTT CASSSGLVTDTQYF
few NA TRBJ1-3 TRBV13 TGTGCCAGCAGCCGGAAGACCGGGACCCATGGCGGCGACACCATATATTTT CASSRKTGTHGGDTIYF
NA TRBD2 TRBJ2-2 TRBV20-1 TGCAGTGCTAGACCTCCGGGGGGAGGGAACACCGGGGAGCTGTTTTTT CSARPPGGGNTGELFF
NA NA TRBJ1-3 TRBV12-3/TRBV12-4 TGTGCCAGCAGTTTATTGGGTATTTCTGGAAACACCATATATTTT CASSLLGISGNTIYF
NA TRBD1 TRBJ1-2 TRBV29-1 TGCAGCGGCATCGGGACAGGGGACAGCTACACCTTC CSGIGTGDSYTF
many NA TRBJ2-1 TRBV12-5 TGTGCTAGTGGTTCGGGACGGTCCTACAATGAGCAGTTCTTC CASGSGRSYNEQFF
NA NA TRBJ2-1 TRBV5-1 TGCGCCAGCTCACCCGGGACTGTTGGAAATGAGCAGTTCTTC CASSPGTVGNEQFF
few TRBD2 TRBJ2-3 TRBV6-2/TRBV6-3 TGTGCCAGCAGCACCACTGGCGGGGGATTTAAAGATACGCAGTATTTT CASSTTGGGFKDTQYF
few NA TRBJ1-5 TRBV6-2/TRBV6-3 TGTGCCAGCAGTTACAAGGAGTGGAATCAGCCCCAGCATTTT CASSYKEWNQPQHF
few NA TRBJ2-5 TRBV11-2 TGTGCCAGCAGCTTGGCTTATGGACAAGAGACCCAGTACTTC CASSLAYGQETQYF
few NA TRBJ2-1 TRBV18 TGTGCCAGCTCATCTGACAATGAGCAGTTCTTC CASSSDNEQFF
NA TRBD2 TRBJ2-5 TRBV29-1 TGCAGCGGTGGCCTAGCGGGGACAGAGACCCAGTACTTC CSGGLAGTETQYF